The source of this T cell receptor beta chain is a study of control samples from healthy donors and cancer patients. Assay used: immunoSEQ multiplex PCR; TCRdb lists only in-frame clones, some missing. The table records about 69,000 clones, around 90% of them present only once. The length of the CDR3 is 14 residues. Germline lookup yields CDR1 SNHLY and CDR2 FYNNEI. The J segment lost 8 bases and the V segment lost 5 bases, leaving 7 bases of the junction unmatched. The rearrangement links TRBV2 to TRBJ1-4; 8 bases match TRBD1. This clonotype originated in a man aged 55 to 70 with colorectal cancer. Material for sequencing was PBMCs. CDR3 amino acids: CASSKDRAGEKLFF. Written as DNA, the CDR3 is TGTGCCAGCAGTAAGGACAGGGCAGGGGAAAAACTGTTTTTT.